This passage covers 8 T cell receptor beta chains from one sample sequenced in a study of blood T cells in healthy people across ages. Combining a sample-barcoded 5' primer with a J-beta primer mix, a second PCR ran for roughly 7 to 11 cycles. TCRdb itself ran the 5' RACE reads through MiXCR, one entry per CDR3 protein. The sample lists some 1,800,000 distinct CDR3 sequences; about 39% were seen once. Specimen: blood. Receptors originate from a human donor in good health.

Details on this clonotype: This may be a read error: a much more frequent sequence differs by one nucleotide. The rearrangement links TRBV5-1 to TRBJ2-1; TRBD2 is a possible D gene (7 bases). The CDR3 length is 13 residues. Germline CDR1 SGHRS, CDR2 YFSETQ. CDR3 amino acids: CAGSLGGANEQFF. CDR3 in DNA: TGCGCCGGCAGCTTGGGGGGGGCCAATGAGCAGTTCTTC.

In this sample, this clonotype turned up a few times. The V call is TRBV5-1, the J call TRBJ2-4, with D possibly TRBD1 on 6 matching bases. The DNA end is a closer match to TRBJ2-7, so the J assignment may be wrong. Germline assignment: CDR1 SGHRS and CDR2 YFSETQ. CDR3 length: 14 residues. In DNA, the CDR3 is TGCGCCAGCAGCTTGGGGGACACACACTACGAGCAGTACTTC. Translation gives CASSLGDTHYEQYF.

The J gene is TRBJ2-2, the V gene TRBV19; TRBD1 aligns across 9 bases. From germline, CDR1 is LNHDA and CDR2 SQIVND (reference sequence). Germline trimming cut 5 bases from V and 4 bases from J; bases unmatched to any gene: 8. This CDR3 contains 16 residues. This CDR3 is CASSPKGQGGTGELFF. The CDR3 DNA follows: TGTGCCAGTAGTCCGAAGGGACAGGGAGGCACCGGGGAGCTGTTTTTT.

This chain links TRBV5-1 with TRBJ2-4; TRBD1 matches 8 bases. The J call is uncertain, as TRBJ2-7 better fits the DNA end. This CDR3 contains 15 residues. Germline V lookup: CDR1 SGHRS, CDR2 YFSETQ. The CDR3 is CASSLLGQGNYEQYF. Written as DNA, the CDR3 is TGCGCCAGCAGCTTGCTCGGACAGGGAAACTACGAGCAGTACTTC.

In its sample, this clonotype was seen a few times. This chain uses TRBV25-1 with TRBJ2-3; 7 bases are a match to TRBD2. The CDR3 is made up of 15 amino acids. Germline CDR1 is MGHDK and CDR2 is SYGVNS. V shed 4 bases, J shed 2 bases, and the junction held 6 bases outside the gene matches. The CDR3 reads CASSGLAEFTDTQYF. The CDR3 DNA is TGTGCCAGCAGTGGGCTAGCGGAGTTCACAGATACGCAGTATTTT.

The gene calls are TRBV20-1 and TRBJ2-7; the D is unclear. Germline CDR1 reads DFQATT; CDR2 reads SNEGSKA (reference sequence). The CDR3 consists of 10 residues. V lost 4 bases and J lost 3, with 4 bases in between. For the CDR3, the DNA is TGCAGTGCTACGGTCTACGAGCAGTACTTC. Protein product: CSATVYEQYF.

The rearrangement joins TRBV12-3 or TRBV12-4 to TRBJ1-1; 7 bases are a match to TRBD1. The CDR3 length is 17 residues. With 6 bases clipped from V and 0 bases from J, the junction kept 13 bases outside the gene matches. The CDR3 nucleotides read TGTGCCAGCAGAAAAGGGGGCCCCCGACTCATGAACACTGAAGCTTTCTTT. It yields the protein CASRKGGPRLMNTEAFF.

The rearrangement joins TRBV9 to TRBJ1-6; D uncertain. The CDR3 is 13 residues long. Germline V lookup: CDR1 SGDLS, CDR2 YYNGEE. V lost 0 bases and J lost 16, with 14 bases in between. The CDR3 protein is CASSVATAAELHF. The CDR3 nucleotides are TGTGCCAGCAGCGTAGCTACAGCCGCTGAACTCCACTTT.